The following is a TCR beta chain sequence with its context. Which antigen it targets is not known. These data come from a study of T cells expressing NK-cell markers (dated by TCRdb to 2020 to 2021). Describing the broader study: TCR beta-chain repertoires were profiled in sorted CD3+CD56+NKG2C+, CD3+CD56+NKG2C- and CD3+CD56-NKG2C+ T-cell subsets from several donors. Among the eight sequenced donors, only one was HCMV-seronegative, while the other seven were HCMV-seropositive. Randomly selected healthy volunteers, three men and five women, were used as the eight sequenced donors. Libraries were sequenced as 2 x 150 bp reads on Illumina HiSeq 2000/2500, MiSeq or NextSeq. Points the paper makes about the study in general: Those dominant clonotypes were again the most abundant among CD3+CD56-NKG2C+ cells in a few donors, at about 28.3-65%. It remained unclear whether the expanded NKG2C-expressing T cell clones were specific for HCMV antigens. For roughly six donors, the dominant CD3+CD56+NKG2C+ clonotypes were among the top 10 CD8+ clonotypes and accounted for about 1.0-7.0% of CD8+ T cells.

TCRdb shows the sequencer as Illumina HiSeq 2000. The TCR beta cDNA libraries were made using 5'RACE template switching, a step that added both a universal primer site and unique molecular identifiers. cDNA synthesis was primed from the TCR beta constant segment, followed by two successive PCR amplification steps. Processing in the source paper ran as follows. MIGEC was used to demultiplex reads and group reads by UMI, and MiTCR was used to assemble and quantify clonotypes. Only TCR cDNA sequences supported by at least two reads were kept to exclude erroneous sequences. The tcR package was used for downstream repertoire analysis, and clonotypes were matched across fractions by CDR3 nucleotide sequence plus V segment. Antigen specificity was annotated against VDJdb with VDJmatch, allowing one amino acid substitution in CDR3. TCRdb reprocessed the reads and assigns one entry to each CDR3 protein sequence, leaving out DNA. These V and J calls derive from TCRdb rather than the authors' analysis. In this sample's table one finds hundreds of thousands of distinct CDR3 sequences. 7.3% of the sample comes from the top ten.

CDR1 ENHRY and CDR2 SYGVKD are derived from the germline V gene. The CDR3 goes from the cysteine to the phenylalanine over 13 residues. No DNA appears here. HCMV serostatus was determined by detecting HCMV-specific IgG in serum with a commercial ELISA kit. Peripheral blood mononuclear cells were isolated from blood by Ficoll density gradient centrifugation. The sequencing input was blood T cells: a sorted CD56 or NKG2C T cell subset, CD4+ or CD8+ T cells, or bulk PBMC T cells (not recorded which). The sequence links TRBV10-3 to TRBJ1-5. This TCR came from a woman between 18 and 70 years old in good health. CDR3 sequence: CAISEGNNQPQHF.